This T cell receptor beta chain was sequenced during a study of shared clonotypes between healthy human individuals. Background on the study: A donor's plate count was three for CD4 naive and three for CD4 memory; CD8 naive had two and CD8 memory one.

The naive CD8 fraction comprised CD45RO-negative cells positively selected for CCR7 and excluded terminally differentiated effector memory CD45RA+ cells. Some clones are missing from TCRdb's copy, which holds only in-frame ones; the method was immunoSEQ multiplex PCR. The table has approximately 600,000 clones, 95% seen once. The TCR sequence derives from a woman in her thirties in good health. Specimen: naive CD8+ T cells sorted from blood.

In DNA form, the CDR3 reads TGTGCCAGCAGTACAAGCGTACATTGGCATCATCAGCCCCAGCATTTT. It specifies CASSTSVHWHHQPQHF. The chain is built from TRBV21-1 and TRBJ1-5. TRBV21-1 is a documented pseudogene. This CDR3 contains 16 residues.